This TCR beta chain was sequenced during a study of Graves' ophthalmopathy and Graves' hyperthyroidism. In its sample, this clonotype ranks as medium-sized (0.01 to 0.1%). Antigen specificity is unknown. Notes on the study in general: In blood appeared most of the expanded thyroid clonotypes whose frequency exceeded 0.001.

The authors amplified TCR beta CDR3 regions from RNA transcripts. HTBI-primed RT-PCR formed the first round, and a multiplex PCR formed the second. TCRdb called the multiplex PCR reads again in MiXCR, with one record for every CDR3 protein. The sample records roughly 350,000 distinct CDR3 sequences, about 18% being singletons. This CDR3 comprises 13 residues. Trimming took 4 bases from V and 7 from J, leaving 13 bases between them. The chain is built from TRBV12-3 or TRBV12-4 and TRBJ2-5; D is possibly TRBD2 (7 bases). The origin of this receptor is an adult woman with stable Graves' hyperthyroidism. The sample was peripheral blood. The CDR3 nucleotides are TGTGCCAGCAGTTGGGGGGGCTCAGTGACCCAGTACTTC. It encodes CASSWGGSVTQYF.